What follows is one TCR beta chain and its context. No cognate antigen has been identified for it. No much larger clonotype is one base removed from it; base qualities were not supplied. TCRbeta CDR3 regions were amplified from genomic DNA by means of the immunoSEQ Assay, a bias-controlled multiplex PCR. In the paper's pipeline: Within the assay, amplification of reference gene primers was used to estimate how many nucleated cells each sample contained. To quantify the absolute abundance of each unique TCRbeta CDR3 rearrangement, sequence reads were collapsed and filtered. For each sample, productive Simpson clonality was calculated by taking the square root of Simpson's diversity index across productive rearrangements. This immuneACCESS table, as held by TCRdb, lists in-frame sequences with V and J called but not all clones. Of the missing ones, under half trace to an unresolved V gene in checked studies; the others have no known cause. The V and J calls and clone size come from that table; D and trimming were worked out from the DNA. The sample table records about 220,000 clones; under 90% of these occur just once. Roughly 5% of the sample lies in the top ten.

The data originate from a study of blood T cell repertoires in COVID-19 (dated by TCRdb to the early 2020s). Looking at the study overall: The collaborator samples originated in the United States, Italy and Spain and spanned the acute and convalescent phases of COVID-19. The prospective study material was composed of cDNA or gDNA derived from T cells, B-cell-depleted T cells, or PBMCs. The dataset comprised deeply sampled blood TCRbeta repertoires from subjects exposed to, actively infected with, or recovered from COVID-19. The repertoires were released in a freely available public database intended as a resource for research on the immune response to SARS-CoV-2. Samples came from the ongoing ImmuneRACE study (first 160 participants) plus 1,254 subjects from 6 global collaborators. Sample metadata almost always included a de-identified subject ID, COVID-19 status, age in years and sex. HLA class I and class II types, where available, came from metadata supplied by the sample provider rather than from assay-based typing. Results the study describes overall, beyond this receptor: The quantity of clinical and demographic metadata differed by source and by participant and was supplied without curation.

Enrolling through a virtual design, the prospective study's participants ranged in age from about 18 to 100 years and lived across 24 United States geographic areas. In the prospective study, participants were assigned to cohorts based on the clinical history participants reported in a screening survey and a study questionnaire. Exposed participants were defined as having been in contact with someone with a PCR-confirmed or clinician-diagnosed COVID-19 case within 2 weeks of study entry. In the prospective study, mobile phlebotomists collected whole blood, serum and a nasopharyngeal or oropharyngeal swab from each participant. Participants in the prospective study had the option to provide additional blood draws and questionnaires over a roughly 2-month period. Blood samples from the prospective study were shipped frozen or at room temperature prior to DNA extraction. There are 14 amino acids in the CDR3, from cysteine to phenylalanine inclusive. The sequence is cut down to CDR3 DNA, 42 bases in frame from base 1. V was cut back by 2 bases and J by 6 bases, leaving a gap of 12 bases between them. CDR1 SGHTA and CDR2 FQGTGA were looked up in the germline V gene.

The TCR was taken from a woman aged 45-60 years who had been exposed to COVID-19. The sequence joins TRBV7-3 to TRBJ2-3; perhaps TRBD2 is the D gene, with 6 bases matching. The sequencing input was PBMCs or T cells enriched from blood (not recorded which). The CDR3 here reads CASSLAGRADTQYF. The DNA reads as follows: TGTGCCAGCAGCTTAGCGGGGCGAGCCGATACGCAGTATTTT.